These 28 T cell receptor beta chains originate from one sample sequenced in a study of blood T cell repertoires in COVID-19. Assay: immunoSEQ multiplex PCR; the TCRdb copy retains only in-frame clones and omits some. This table holds approximately 98,000 clones, over 80% found once. Sequenced sample: peripheral blood. The origin of the receptors is an elderly man with acute or convalescent COVID-19.

The chain uses TRBV28 and TRBJ2-5; 9 bases agree with TRBD1. The CDR3 is 20 amino acids. From germline, CDR1 is MDHEN and CDR2 SYDVKM. J gave up 2 bases and V 5 bases, and 21 bases lay outside the gene matches. Here the CDR3 reads CASSPQGPSSGTGRQETQYF. Written as DNA, the CDR3 is TGTGCCAGCAGTCCCCAGGGCCCTTCCTCCGGGACAGGGCGACAAGAGACCCAGTACTTC.

The chain combines TRBV10-3 with TRBJ1-1, with D possibly being TRBD1 (5 bases). This CDR3 has 15 amino acids. Deletions cut 0 bases from V and 1 base from J, with 9 bases between. Germline V gives CDR1 ENHRY, CDR2 SYGVKD. CDR3 coding DNA: TGTGCCATCAGTGAGTCGGGGCAGAAGAACACTGAAGCTTTCTTT. It translates to CAISESGQKNTEAFF.

The chain links TRBV19 to TRBJ2-7; 8 bases fit TRBD2. Germline V CDR1 and CDR2: LNHDA, SQIVND (reference sequence). CDR3 length: 14 residues. V was clipped by 11 bases and J by 0 bases; unmatched bases: 9. The CDR3 DNA is TGTGCCGGCAACGGGAGGGAGGGCTCCTACGAGCAGTACTTC. It encodes CAGNGREGSYEQYF.

The CDR3 bases are TGTGCCAGCAGCTTAGTGCGGGACAGGGGTGGCACTGAAGCTTTCTTT. Protein sequence: CASSLVRDRGGTEAFF. The chain employs TRBV7-8 and TRBJ1-1; 10 nucleotides agree with TRBD1. Per the germline V gene, CDR1 is SGHVS and CDR2 is FQNEAQ. V dropped 1 base and J dropped 4; count of bases not matched to a gene: 6. The CDR3 extends over 16 amino acids.

CDR3 DNA: TGCGCCAGCAGCACTCGACTAGCGGGAGGGACCTACAATGAGCAGTTCTTC. This codes for CASSTRLAGGTYNEQFF. The V call is TRBV4-1, the J call TRBJ2-1, with 14 bases identical to TRBD2. The CDR3 is made up of 17 amino acids. The germline V gene has CDR1 MGHRA and CDR2 YSYEKL. The V gene end was trimmed by 5 bases and the J gene end by 2 bases; junction bases not matched to a gene: 5.

This clone was observed a handful of times. This chain uses TRBV9 with TRBJ2-7, with 9 bases lining up with TRBD1. CDR1 and CDR2 from the germline V gene are SGDLS and YYNGEE. This CDR3 has 14 amino acids. The J segment lost 3 bases and the V segment lost 0 bases, leaving 1 base of the junction unmatched. CDR3: CASSVAGQGYEQYF. CDR3 DNA sequence: TGTGCCAGCAGCGTAGCGGGACAGGGCTACGAGCAGTACTTC.

V usage is TRBV19 and J usage is TRBJ2-1, with a possible D match to TRBD2 (6 bases). V shed 4 bases and J shed 4 bases, with 14 bases lying between them. Germline V gives CDR1 LNHDA, CDR2 SQIVND (reference sequence). The CDR3 consists of 15 residues. The DNA of the CDR3 is TGTGCCAGTAGTACTACGGGACTTGCATACAATGAGCAGTTCTTC. Protein sequence: CASSTTGLAYNEQFF.

This clone has a single count. The chain has TRBV28 and TRBJ2-5; no reliable D call. The length of the CDR3 is 12 residues. V lost 2 bases and J 5 bases, leaving 6 bases between the germline ends. CDR1 is MDHEN and CDR2 is SYDVKM in the germline V gene. The chain's CDR3 is CASSLGEETQYF. The CDR3 nucleotides read TGTGCCAGCAGTTTAGGTGAGGAGACCCAGTACTTC. Combining the CDR3 with reference TRBV28 and TRBJ2-5 gives the whole variable domain DVKVTQSSRYLVKRTGEKVFLECVQDMDHENMFWYRQDPGLGLRLIYFSYDVKMKEKGDIPEGYSVSREKKERFSLILESASTNQTSMYLCASSLGEETQYFGPGTRLLVL.

This clone was counted once. The V call is TRBV4-3, the J call TRBJ1-6, with 7 bases that match TRBD1. The junction had 4 bases not matched to a gene; V was cut back by 3 bases and J by 5 bases. CDR1 is LGHNA and CDR2 is YSLEER in the germline V gene. This CDR3 region has 15 residues. As DNA, the CDR3 is TGCGCCAGCAGCCAGGGACAGCCCCATAATTCACCCCTCCACTTT. This encodes CASSQGQPHNSPLHF.

The J gene is TRBJ2-1, the V gene TRBV11-3; D is perhaps TRBD2 (6 bases). V was trimmed by 0 bases and J by 10 bases, leaving 7 bases between them. CDR1 SGHNT and CDR2 YENEEA come from the germline V gene. The CDR3 runs to 12 residues. The CDR3: CASSLDGGEQFF. The CDR3 DNA reads as TGTGCCAGCAGCTTAGATGGGGGGGAGCAGTTCTTC.

The V gene is TRBV4-3, the J gene TRBJ2-7; 7 nucleotides line up with TRBD2. The CDR3 loop spans 15 amino acids. V was pared by 4 bases and J by 3 bases, with 9 bases of the junction left unmatched. Germline V gene lookup returns CDR1 LGHNA and CDR2 YSLEER. Written as DNA, the CDR3 is TGCGCCAGCAGCCGTGGGACGGCGGGAGTCTACGAGCAGTACTTC. Translation gives CASSRGTAGVYEQYF.

J is TRBJ1-2 and V is TRBV6-2 or TRBV6-3, with a tentative D call TRBD1 (5 bases). The CDR3 extends over 13 amino acids. V lost 2 bases, J lost 4 bases, and 8 bases lay in between. Germline V CDR1 and CDR2: MNHEY, SVGEGT. DNA for the CDR3: TGTGCCAGCAGTTACCCAGGGCTCTATGGCTACACCTTC. This translates into CASSYPGLYGYTF.

V is TRBV6-5 and J is TRBJ1-6; unclear D gene. Looked up from germline, CDR1 is MNHEY and CDR2 is SVGAGI. CDR3 length: 15 amino acids. Trimming took off 6 bases at V and 6 bases at J, with 15 bases between the two ends. The CDR3 DNA is TGTGCCAGCAGCTCACGGGTCACAACTAATTCACCCCTCCACTTT. It yields the protein CASSSRVTTNSPLHF.

This clone was seen a single time. V gene TRBV3-1 (or the pseudogene TRBV3-2) combines with J gene TRBJ1-3; TRBD1 is a possible D gene (5 bases). Trimming took off 1 base at V and 2 bases at J, with 12 bases between the two ends. The germline V gene has CDR1 LGHDT and CDR2 YNNKEL (reference sequence). CDR3 size: 16 residues. CDR3 residues: CASSQVGRGAGNTIYF. CDR3 bases: TGTGCCAGCAGCCAAGTCGGGAGGGGCGCTGGAAACACCATATATTTT.

This chain joins TRBV19 and TRBJ1-2; D ambiguous. Germline CDR1 reads LNHDA; CDR2 reads SQIVND (reference sequence). Trimming removed 5 bases at V and 4 bases at J, with 14 bases between. This CDR3 region has 14 residues. The chain's CDR3 is CASSHGREIYGYTF. The CDR3 DNA reads as TGTGCCAGTAGTCATGGGCGGGAAATCTATGGCTACACCTTC.

CDR3 sequence: CSASRATAQYTDTQYF. For the CDR3, the DNA is TGCAGTGCTAGTCGGGCGACAGCTCAATACACAGATACGCAGTATTTT. This chain links TRBV20-1 with TRBJ2-3, with D tentatively TRBD1 (5 bases). Per the germline V gene, CDR1 is DFQATT and CDR2 is SNEGSKA (reference sequence). The CDR3 has 16 amino acids. V gave up 3 bases and J gave up 2 bases, with 18 bases separating them.

Here the CDR3 DNA reads TGTGCCAGCAGCCCAGGCGGGCGGGTGGATACGCAGTATTTT. Protein product: CASSPGGRVDTQYF. The chain links TRBV7-2 to TRBJ2-3; TRBD2 might be the D (5 bases). The CDR3 is 14 amino acids. Germline V gene lookup returns CDR1 SGHTA and CDR2 FQGNSA. Trimming shortened V by 5 bases and J by 6 bases, and 15 bases separated the two germline ends.

The chain carries TRBV7-2 and TRBJ2-1, with 12 bases fitting TRBD2. Unmatched junction bases numbered 3, after V lost 5 bases and J lost 4 bases. CDR1 and CDR2 from the germline V gene are SGHTA and FQGNSA. The CDR3 has 15 residues. CDR3 bases: TGTGCCAGCAGCGCGACTAGCGGGGGTTACAATGAGCAGTTCTTC. As protein: CASSATSGGYNEQFF.

V gene TRBV7-2 combines with J gene TRBJ2-2, with TRBD2 identical over 14 bases. The CDR3 spans 17 residues. The junction had 2 bases not matched to a gene; V was cut back by 2 bases and J by 3 bases. In germline, CDR1 is SGHTA, CDR2 FQGNSA. The DNA of the CDR3 is TGTGCCAGCAGCTTATTGGGACTAGCGGGAGACACCGGGGAGCTGTTTTTT. Translating it yields CASSLLGLAGDTGELFF. Full variable domain (outside the CDR3, taken from reference TRBV7-2 and TRBJ2-2): GAGVSQSPSNKVTEKGKDVELRCDPISGHTALYWYRQSLGQGLEFLIYFQGNSAPDKSGLPSDRFSAERTGGSVSTLTIQRTQQEDSAVYLCASSLLGLAGDTGELFFGEGSRLTVL.

This CDR3 reads CASSRDTDYEQYF. As DNA, the CDR3 is TGCGCCAGCAGTCGGGACACTGACTACGAGCAGTACTTC. This chain connects TRBV10-1 to TRBJ2-7, with TRBD1 as a possible D gene (6 bases). Germline V gives CDR1 WNHNN, CDR2 SYGVQD (reference sequence). The V gene lost 5 bases and the J gene lost 3 bases, with 11 bases spanning the gap. There are 13 residues in the CDR3.

This sequence joins TRBV19 and TRBJ1-5; D may be TRBD1 (6 bases). Trimming left V 3 bases short and J 0 bases short, with 9 bases between. Per the germline V gene, CDR1 is LNHDA and CDR2 is SQIVND (reference sequence). The CDR3 loop spans 15 amino acids. CDR3 region: CASSIGQSSNQPQHF. Here the CDR3 DNA reads TGTGCCAGTAGTATTGGACAGAGTAGCAATCAGCCCCAGCATTTT.

V gene TRBV11-2 combines with J gene TRBJ2-7, with 7 bases lining up with TRBD2. Germline CDR1 and CDR2: SGHAT and FQNNGV. The CDR3 totals 15 residues. The junction had 5 bases not matched to a gene; V was cut back by 1 base and J by 2 bases. The CDR3 loop is CASSLAAGAPYEQYF. The CDR3 bases are TGTGCCAGCAGCTTAGCCGCGGGAGCCCCCTACGAGCAGTACTTC. The complete variable domain, with remaining parts taken from reference TRBV11-2 and TRBJ2-7, reads EAGVAQSPRYKIIEKRQSVAFWCNPISGHATLYWYQQILGQGPKLLIQFQNNGVVDDSQLPKDRFSAERLKGVDSTLKIQPAKLEDSAVYLCASSLAAGAPYEQYFGPGTRLTVT.

The chain links TRBV5-1 to TRBJ2-1; 7 nucleotides line up with TRBD1. The CDR3 length is 16 residues. Germline lookup yields CDR1 SGHRS and CDR2 YFSETQ. V was pared by 1 base and J by 2 bases, with 6 bases of the junction left unmatched. CDR3 amino acids: CASSLRPGQTYNEQFF. The CDR3 DNA reads as TGCGCCAGCAGCTTGAGGCCGGGACAGACCTACAATGAGCAGTTCTTC.

The sample holds one count of this clone. This rearrangement joins TRBV19 to TRBJ1-5, with 9 positions matching TRBD1. Germline assignment: CDR1 LNHDA and CDR2 SQIVND (reference sequence). V lost 6 bases to trimming and J lost 0 bases; unmatched junction nucleotides: 6. The CDR3 runs to 16 residues. CDR3 DNA sequence: TGTGCCAGTAGCACAGGGACAGGGATTAGCAATCAGCCCCAGCATTTT. Protein sequence: CASSTGTGISNQPQHF.

This chain uses TRBV6-1 with TRBJ2-3; possibly TRBD1 for D (5 bases). The V gene's germline CDR1 is MNHNS and CDR2 SASEGT. This CDR3 is built from 14 residues. Trimming took 1 base from V and 2 from J, leaving 7 bases between them. CDR3 DNA: TGTGCCAGCAGTGAAGGACAGCTCACAGATACGCAGTATTTT. Its protein is CASSEGQLTDTQYF.

This clone has ten or more counts. The V call is TRBV18, the J call TRBJ1-1; unclear D gene. The CDR3 sequence is 14 residues long. The V end lost 4 bases, the J end lost 1 base, and 10 bases lay between the germline ends. CDR1 and CDR2 (germline): KGHSH, LQKENI. The DNA of the CDR3 is TGTGCCAGCTCACTTGCGGCCAGGAACACTGAAGCTTTCTTT. This gives the protein CASSLAARNTEAFF.

V usage is TRBV6-5 and J usage is TRBJ2-1; the match to TRBD2 covers 10 bases. Losses at the gene ends were 5 bases for V and 6 bases for J; bases not matched to a gene: 7. Germline assignment: CDR1 MNHEY and CDR2 SVGAGI. This CDR3 is built from 15 residues. CDR3 loop: CASSPPIAGGNEQFF. Written as DNA, the CDR3 is TGTGCCAGCAGTCCCCCGATAGCGGGAGGCAATGAGCAGTTCTTC.

V and J are TRBV15 and TRBJ1-5; D may be TRBD1 (5 bases). The CDR3 has 15 amino acids. Germline V gene sequence: CDR1 LNHNV, CDR2 YYDKDF (reference sequence). V gave up 4 bases and J gave up 4 bases, with 14 bases separating them. Here the CDR3 DNA reads TGTGCCACCAGCAACAGAGATAGGGGAAATCAGCCCCAGCATTTT. Its translation: CATSNRDRGNQPQHF.